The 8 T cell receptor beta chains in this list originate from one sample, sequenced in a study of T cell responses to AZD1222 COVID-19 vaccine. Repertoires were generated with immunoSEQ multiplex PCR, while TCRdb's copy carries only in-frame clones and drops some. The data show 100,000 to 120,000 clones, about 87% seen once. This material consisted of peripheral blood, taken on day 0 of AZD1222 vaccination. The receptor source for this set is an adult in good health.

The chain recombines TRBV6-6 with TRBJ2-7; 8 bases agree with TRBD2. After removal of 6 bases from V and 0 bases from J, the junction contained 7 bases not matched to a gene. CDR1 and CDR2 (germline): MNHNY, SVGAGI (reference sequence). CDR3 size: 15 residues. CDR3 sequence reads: CASSGQAGVSYEQYF. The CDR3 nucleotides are TGTGCCAGCAGCGGACAAGCGGGAGTCTCCTACGAGCAGTACTTC.

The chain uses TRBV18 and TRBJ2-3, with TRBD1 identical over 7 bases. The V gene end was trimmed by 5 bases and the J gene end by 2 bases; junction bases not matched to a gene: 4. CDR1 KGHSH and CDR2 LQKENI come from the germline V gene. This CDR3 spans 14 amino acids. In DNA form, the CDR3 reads TGTGCCAGCTCAACAGGGGAAATCACAGATACGCAGTATTTT. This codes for CASSTGEITDTQYF.

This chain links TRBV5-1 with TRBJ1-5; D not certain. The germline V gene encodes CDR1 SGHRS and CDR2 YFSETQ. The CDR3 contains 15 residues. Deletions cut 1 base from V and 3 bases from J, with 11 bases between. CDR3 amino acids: CASSLSGEYNQPQHF. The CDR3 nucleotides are TGCGCCAGCAGCTTGTCTGGAGAATACAATCAGCCCCAGCATTTT.

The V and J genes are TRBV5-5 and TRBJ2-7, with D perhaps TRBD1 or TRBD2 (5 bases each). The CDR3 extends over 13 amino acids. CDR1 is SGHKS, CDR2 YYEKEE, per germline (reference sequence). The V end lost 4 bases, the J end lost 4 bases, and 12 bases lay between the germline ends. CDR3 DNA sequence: TGTGCCAGCAGCACCCGGGACCCTTACGAGCAGTACTTC. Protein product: CASSTRDPYEQYF.

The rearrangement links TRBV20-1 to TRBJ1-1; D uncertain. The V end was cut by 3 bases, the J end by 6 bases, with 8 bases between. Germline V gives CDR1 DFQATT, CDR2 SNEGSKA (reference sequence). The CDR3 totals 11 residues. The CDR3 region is CSASVWPEAFF. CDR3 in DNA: TGCAGTGCTAGTGTCTGGCCTGAAGCTTTCTTT.

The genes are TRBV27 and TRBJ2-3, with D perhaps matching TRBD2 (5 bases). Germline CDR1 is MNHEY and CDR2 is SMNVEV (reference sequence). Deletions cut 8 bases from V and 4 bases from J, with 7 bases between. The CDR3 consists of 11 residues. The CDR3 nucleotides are TGTGCCAGCTTGGGAGCAGATACGCAGTATTTT. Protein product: CASLGADTQYF.

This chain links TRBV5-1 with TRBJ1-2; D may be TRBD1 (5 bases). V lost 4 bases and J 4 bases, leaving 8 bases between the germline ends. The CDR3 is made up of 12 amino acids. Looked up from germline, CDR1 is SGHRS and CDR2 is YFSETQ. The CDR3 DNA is TGCGCCAGCAGCGTGGGGACCTATGGCTACACCTTC. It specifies CASSVGTYGYTF. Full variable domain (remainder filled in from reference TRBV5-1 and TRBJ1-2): KAGVTQTPRYLIKTRGQQVTLSCSPISGHRSVSWYQQTPGQGLQFLFEYFSETQRNKGNFPGRFSGRQFSNSRSEMNVSTLELGDSALYLCASSVGTYGYTFGSGTRLTVV.

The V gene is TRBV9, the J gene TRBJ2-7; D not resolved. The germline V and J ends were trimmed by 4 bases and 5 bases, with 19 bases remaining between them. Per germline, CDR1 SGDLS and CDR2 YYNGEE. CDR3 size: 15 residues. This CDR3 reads CASSLRPTPGNEQYF. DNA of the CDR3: TGTGCCAGCAGCCTACGACCCACTCCGGGTAACGAGCAGTACTTC.